This TCR beta chain emerged from a study of T cell responses to AZD1222 COVID-19 vaccine. Overall study findings and caveats: The breadth and depth of Spike-specific TCRs increased once two AZD1222 doses had been given.

A word on this clone: The antigen is not known.

With V trimmed by 3 bases and J by 8 bases, 6 bases remained unmatched. Germline V gives CDR1 SGHTA, CDR2 FQGTGA. CDR3 length equals 13 residues. Assay used: immunoSEQ multiplex PCR; TCRdb lists only in-frame clones, some missing. The sample consists of 130,000 or so clones, 70% to 90% of them appearing once. The specimen comprised peripheral blood, sampled on day 0 of AZD1222 vaccination. The clonotype comes from an adult in good health. V gene TRBV7-3 combines with J gene TRBJ1-1, with 7 bases that match TRBD1. CDR3 protein: CASSFTTGAEAFF. The CDR3 coding sequence is TGTGCCAGCAGCTTCACCACAGGGGCGGAAGCTTTCTTT. Full variable domain (missing parts from reference TRBV7-3 and TRBJ1-1): GAGVSQTPSNKVTEKGKYVELRCDPISGHTALYWYRQSLGQGPEFLIYFQGTGAADDSGLPNDRFFAVRPEGSVSTLKIQRTERGDSAVYLCASSFTTGAEAFFGQGTRLTVV.